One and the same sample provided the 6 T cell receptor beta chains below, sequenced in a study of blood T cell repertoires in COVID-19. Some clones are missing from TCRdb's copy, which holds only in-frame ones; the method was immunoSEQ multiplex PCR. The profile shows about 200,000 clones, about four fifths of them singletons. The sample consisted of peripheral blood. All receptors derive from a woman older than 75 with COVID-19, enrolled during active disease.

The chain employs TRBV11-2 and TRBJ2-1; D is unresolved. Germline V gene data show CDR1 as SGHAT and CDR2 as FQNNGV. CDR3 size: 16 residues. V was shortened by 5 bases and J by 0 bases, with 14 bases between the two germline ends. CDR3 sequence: CASSALSASSYNEQFF. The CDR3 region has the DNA TGTGCCAGCAGCGCGCTCAGCGCGAGCTCCTACAATGAGCAGTTCTTC.

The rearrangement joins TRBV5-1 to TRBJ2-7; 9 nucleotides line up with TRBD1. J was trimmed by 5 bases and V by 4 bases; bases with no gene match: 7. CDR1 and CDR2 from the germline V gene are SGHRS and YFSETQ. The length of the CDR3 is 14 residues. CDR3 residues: CASSPWTGVHEQYF. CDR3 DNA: TGCGCCAGCAGCCCCTGGACAGGGGTCCACGAGCAGTACTTC.

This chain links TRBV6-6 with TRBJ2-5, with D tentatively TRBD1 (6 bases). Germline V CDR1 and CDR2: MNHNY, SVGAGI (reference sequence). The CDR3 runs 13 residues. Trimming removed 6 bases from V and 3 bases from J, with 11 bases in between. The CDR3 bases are TGTGCCAGCAGGCAGGGGTCGGAAGAGACCCAGTACTTC. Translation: CASRQGSEETQYF.

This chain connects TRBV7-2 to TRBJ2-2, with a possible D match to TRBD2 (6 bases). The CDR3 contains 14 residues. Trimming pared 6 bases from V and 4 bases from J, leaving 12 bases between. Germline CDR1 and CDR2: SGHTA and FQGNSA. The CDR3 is CASRPGRGTGELFF. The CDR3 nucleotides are TGTGCCAGCAGGCCAGGGCGGGGCACCGGGGAGCTGTTTTTT. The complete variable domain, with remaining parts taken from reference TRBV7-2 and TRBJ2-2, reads GAGVSQSPSNKVTEKGKDVELRCDPISGHTALYWYRQSLGQGLEFLIYFQGNSAPDKSGLPSDRFSAERTGGSVSTLTIQRTQQEDSAVYLCASRPGRGTGELFFGEGSRLTVL.

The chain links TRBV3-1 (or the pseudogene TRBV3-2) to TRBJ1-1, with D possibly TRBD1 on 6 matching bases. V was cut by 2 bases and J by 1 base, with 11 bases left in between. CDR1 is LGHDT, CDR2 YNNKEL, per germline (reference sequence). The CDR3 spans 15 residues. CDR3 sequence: CASSQLNRANTEAFF. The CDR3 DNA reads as TGTGCCAGCAGCCAATTAAACAGGGCGAACACTGAAGCTTTCTTT.

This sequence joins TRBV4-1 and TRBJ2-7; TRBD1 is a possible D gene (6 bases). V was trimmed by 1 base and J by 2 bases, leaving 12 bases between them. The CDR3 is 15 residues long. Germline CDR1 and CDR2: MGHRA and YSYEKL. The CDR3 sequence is CASSQGVGAAYEQYF. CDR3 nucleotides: TGCGCCAGCAGCCAAGGCGTGGGGGCCGCCTACGAGCAGTACTTC.